Below, 17 T cell receptor beta chains from the same sample are listed, as sequenced in a study of regulatory T cells in long-lasting Graves disease. As for time point: newly diagnosed GD, antithyroid drugs for less than 3 months. Preparation of the TCR library used RNA extracted from PBMCs. Libraries of TCR beta came from iRepertoire HTBI primers plus Arm-PCR of CDR3 regions. TCRdb used MiXCR to reprocess the multiplex PCR reads, holding one entry per CDR3 protein. The sample comprises roughly 400,000 distinct CDR3 sequences, approximately 15% of which are singletons, and 7.8% rests with the top ten. Separately, the same data were catalogued under a study of T cells in Graves' hyperthyroidism and ophthalmopathy.

Here the sequenced sample was peripheral blood mononuclear cells (PBMCs), taken at new diagnosis, from a patient treated with antithyroid drugs. The receptors shown here come from a woman aged 40 to 50 with Graves disease.

This clonotype has at least ten counts. The chain carries TRBV7-8 and TRBJ2-1; a possible D gene is TRBD1 (6 bases). V was clipped by 0 bases and J by 9 bases, with 15 bases between them. CDR1 SGHVS and CDR2 FQNEAQ come from the germline V gene. The CDR3 loop spans 15 amino acids. The CDR3 bases are TGTGCCAGCAGCTTAGCGTCCCCCAGGGGCGGTGAGCAGTTCTTC. This encodes CASSLASPRGGEQFF.

The sample holds many counts of this clonotype. J is TRBJ2-3 and V is TRBV6-1; TRBD2 matches at 8 bases. Germline V gene sequence: CDR1 MNHNS, CDR2 SASEGT. The CDR3 contains 16 residues. V shed 6 bases and J 0 bases; nucleotides not matched to a gene: 8. This CDR3 reads CASRPTSGKSTDTQYF. DNA of the CDR3: TGTGCCAGCAGACCTACTAGCGGTAAAAGCACAGATACGCAGTATTTT.

There are many counts of this clonotype. CDR3 bases: TGTGCTAGTGGTTTGGGACTAGCGGGAACCCACGAGCAGTACTTC. Protein: CASGLGLAGTHEQYF. The chain carries TRBV12-5 and TRBJ2-7; 11 bases map to TRBD2. Losses at the gene ends were 1 base for V and 5 bases for J; bases not matched to a gene: 4. The CDR3 extends over 15 amino acids. Germline CDR1 is LGHNT and CDR2 is FRNRAP.

This clonotype showed up just a few times. The gene calls are TRBV29-1 and TRBJ2-7; no firm D call. Germline CDR1 SQVTM, CDR2 ANQGSEA. Trimming removed 6 bases from V and 3 bases from J, with 15 bases in between. CDR3 size: 13 residues. The CDR3 coding sequence is TGCAGCGTCCAGACGGTACGTAGCTACGAGCAGTACTTC. Translated, it gives CSVQTVRSYEQYF.

This clonotype came up once. This chain uses TRBV6-5 with TRBJ2-1; D gene ambiguous. The CDR3 extends over 13 amino acids. V dropped 2 bases and J dropped 6 bases, with 8 bases sitting between them. Germline assignment: CDR1 MNHEY and CDR2 SVGAGI. In nucleotides, the CDR3 is TGTGCCAGCAGTTACCTCGGACCCAATGAGCAGTTCTTC. Its protein is CASSYLGPNEQFF.

This clonotype appeared a few times. The chain joins TRBV30 to TRBJ1-2; D unresolved. CDR3 size: 11 residues. Germline-derived CDR1 and CDR2 are GTSNPN and SVGIG (reference sequence). Trimming took off 4 bases at V and 2 bases at J, with 5 bases between the two ends. CDR3 in DNA: TGTGCCTGGAACGAAAACTATGGCTACACCTTC. Its translation: CAWNENYGYTF.

This clonotype has only a few counts. This CDR3 is CASSLEGGRADNEQFF. The CDR3 bases are TGTGCCAGCAGCTTAGAAGGCGGGAGGGCGGACAATGAGCAGTTCTTC. The rearrangement uses TRBV13 and TRBJ2-1; TRBD2 matches 9 bases. V shed 1 base, J shed 5 bases, and the junction held 6 bases outside the gene matches. From germline, CDR1 is PRHDT and CDR2 FYEKMQ (reference sequence). This CDR3 region has 16 residues.

In the case of this clonotype: With a much larger clone just one base away, this may be a read error. The chain couples TRBV7-2 to TRBJ2-3; TRBD2 matches at 10 bases. V shed 0 bases and J 5 bases; nucleotides not matched to a gene: 14. The CDR3 consists of 19 residues. The germline gives CDR1 SGHTA, CDR2 FQGNSA. The CDR3 spells CASSLATPVSGRAGDTQYF. As DNA, the CDR3 is TGTGCCAGCAGCTTAGCGACCCCAGTAAGCGGGAGGGCTGGAGATACGCAGTATTTT.

This clonotype has only a few counts. The genes are TRBV16 and TRBJ2-5, with D uncertain. The V end lost 4 bases, the J end lost 2 bases, and 8 bases lay between the germline ends. CDR3 size: 13 residues. Germline values: CDR1 KGHSY, CDR2 FQNENV. In nucleotides, the CDR3 is TGTGCCAGCAGCCCCGTACGTCAAGAGACCCAGTACTTC. Its protein product is CASSPVRQETQYF.

This chain joins TRBV7-3 and TRBJ2-2, with 7 bases matching TRBD2. CDR1 is SGHTA and CDR2 is FQGTGA in the germline V gene. This CDR3 is 14 amino acids long. The V gene end was trimmed by 5 bases and the J gene end by 7 bases; junction bases not matched to a gene: 7. The CDR3 sequence is CASSNGGISGELFF. In DNA, the CDR3 is TGTGCCAGCAGCAACGGGGGGATTAGCGGGGAGCTGTTTTTT.

Many counts were recorded for this clonotype. The J gene is TRBJ1-2, the V gene TRBV12-3 or TRBV12-4, with 10 bases matching TRBD1. This CDR3 contains 14 residues. After removal of 6 bases from V and 3 bases from J, the junction contained 4 bases not matched to a gene. CDR3 nucleotides: TGTGCCAGCAGGAGACAGGGGGCCGACTATGGCTACACCTTC. Its protein is CASRRQGADYGYTF.

The genes are TRBV7-9 and TRBJ2-2; the D gene is possibly TRBD1 (6 bases). Germline CDR1 is SEHNR and CDR2 is FQNEAQ (reference sequence). The V gene lost 5 bases and the J gene lost 6 bases, with 16 bases spanning the gap. The CDR3 is 15 amino acids. CDR3 DNA: TGTGCCAGCAGCACCCCGGACAGAACGGCCGGGGAGCTGTTTTTT. As protein: CASSTPDRTAGELFF.

This clonotype was seen repeatedly, ten times or more. This chain uses TRBV12-5 with TRBJ2-1; 9 bases align to TRBD2. This CDR3 region has 16 residues. Trimming removed 1 base from V and 2 bases from J; junction bases left unmatched: 3. Looked up from germline, CDR1 is LGHNT and CDR2 is FRNRAP. CDR3: CASGLDRTSAYNEQFF. Here the CDR3 DNA reads TGTGCTAGTGGTTTGGATAGGACTAGCGCCTACAATGAGCAGTTCTTC.

In its sample, this clonotype was seen a few times. The chain carries TRBV10-2 and TRBJ1-1, with 8 bases that match TRBD1. V gave up 2 bases and J gave up 1 base; unmatched junction bases: 0. Germline V gene lookup returns CDR1 WSHSY and CDR2 SAAADI. The CDR3 is 14 residues long. DNA for the CDR3: TGCGCCAGCAGTGAGCAGGGGGCGAACACTGAAGCTTTCTTT. Residues: CASSEQGANTEAFF.

Comment on this clonotype: The junction departs from the called germline gene at one end, perhaps through a read error. This chain connects TRBV11-3 to TRBJ1-5, with 8 bases lining up with TRBD1. Germline CDR1 reads SGHNT; CDR2 reads YENEEA. This CDR3 is 15 amino acids long. The CDR3 bases are TGCGCCAGCAGCCGGGGACAGGCCCTCAATCAGCCCCAGCATTTT. This encodes CASSRGQALNQPQHF.

The sample holds a few counts of this clonotype. V and J are TRBV10-3 and TRBJ2-5; no firm D call. Trimming shortened V by 4 bases and J by 5 bases, and 5 bases separated the two germline ends. This CDR3 is 11 amino acids long. The germline V gene encodes CDR1 ENHRY and CDR2 SYGVKD. The CDR3 spells CAISVGETQYF. In nucleotides, the CDR3 is TGTGCCATCAGTGTGGGGGAGACCCAGTACTTC.

The J gene is TRBJ2-1, the V gene TRBV6-9, with TRBD2 matching 8 bases. The CDR3 sequence is 17 residues long. In germline, CDR1 is MNHGY, CDR2 SVAAGI. The junction had 9 bases not matched to a gene; V was cut back by 5 bases and J by 0 bases. The CDR3 DNA is TGTGCCAGCAGTCGTTCGACTAGCGCGAGCTCCTACAATGAGCAGTTCTTC. Residues: CASSRSTSASSYNEQFF.